This TCR beta chain was recovered during a study of T cells in Graves' hyperthyroidism and ophthalmopathy. RNA transcripts served as the template for amplifying TCR beta CDR3 regions. The TCR CDR3 was amplified in a first-round RT-PCR using the HTBI primer set. TCRdb ran MiXCR on the multiplex PCR reads and lists one entry per CDR3 protein. The data contain 490,000 or so distinct CDR3 sequences, approximately 23% of them seen just once; the ten biggest clones take up about half. Clinicians diagnosed patients from clinical symptoms, serum thyroxine and TRAb, thyroid ultrasound and orbital computed tomography. From germline, CDR1 is KGHDR and CDR2 SFDVKD. Trimming took off 4 bases at V and 6 bases at J, with 6 bases between the two ends. The CDR3 consists of 12 residues.

This receptor was taken from an older woman with Graves' ophthalmopathy. Source material: blood. V gene TRBV24-1 combines with J gene TRBJ2-1; D uncertain. Written as DNA, the CDR3 is TGTGCCACCAGTGACCCCAGCAATGAGCAGTTCTTC. Its protein product is CATSDPSNEQFF.